Listed below are T cell receptor beta chains from one sample, sequenced in a study of cytomegalovirus exposure and HLA in healthy donors. Sequencing was performed with immunoSEQ multiplex PCR; in TCRdb, only in-frame clones are kept and a portion is missing. The sample yields about 220,000 clones, over 60% seen once. Sequencing used PBMCs. Receptor source: a male donor in good health and CMV-seronegative. CDR3s include the opening cysteine and the closing phenylalanine or tryptophan. D genes are given only for firm matches. Size tells how often a clone was seen (once, few, many) or the class of an expanded clone, and some rows leave it out.

clone size | D gene | J gene | V gene | CDR3 protein | CDR3 DNA
NA | NA | TRBJ2-5 | TRBV11-3 | CASSPTQRETQYF | TGTGCCAGCAGCCCCACTCAGCGGGAGACCCAGTACTTC
NA | NA | TRBJ1-1 | TRBV11-3 | CASSRGEGELNTEAFF | TGTGCCAGCAGCCGAGGAGAGGGGGAGCTGAACACTGAAGCTTTCTTT
NA | TRBD1 | TRBJ2-5 | TRBV5-1 | CASHRDRGETQYF | TGCGCCAGCCACCGGGACAGGGGGGAGACCCAGTACTTC
few | TRBD1 | TRBJ1-4 | TRBV7-2 | CASSLGGPLKVF | TGTGCCAGCAGCCTAGGGGGCCCTCTGAAAGTTTTT
NA | NA | TRBJ2-1 | TRBV15 | CATSRGPGDEQFF | TGTGCCACCAGCAGAGGGCCCGGGGATGAGCAGTTCTTC
once | NA | TRBJ1-1 | TRBV19 | CASSIEDTGHTEAFF | TGTGCCAGTAGTATAGAAGATACAGGGCACACTGAAGCTTTCTTT
NA | TRBD1 | TRBJ2-1 | TRBV5-6 | CASSFGTGWNEQFF | TGTGCCAGCAGCTTTGGGACAGGATGGAATGAGCAGTTCTTC
NA | TRBD1 | TRBJ2-4 | TRBV27 | CASSLAGGGNIQYF | TGTGCCAGCAGTTTAGCAGGGGGCGGTAACATTCAGTACTTC
few | TRBD1 | TRBJ2-6 | TRBV5-6 | CASSPWTGGAGANVLTF | TGTGCCAGCAGCCCCTGGACAGGGGGCGCGGGGGCCAACGTCCTGACTTTC
NA | TRBD1 | TRBJ1-1 | TRBV27 | CASSWTGGTEAFF | TGTGCCAGCAGTTGGACAGGGGGAACTGAAGCTTTCTTT
once | NA | TRBJ2-5 | TRBV6-5 | CASRSPGETQYF | TGTGCCAGCAGATCCCCGGGGGAGACCCAGTACTTC
few | NA | TRBJ2-7 | TRBV28 | CASSSTGTNHREQYF | TGTGCCAGCAGTTCCACCGGGACAAATCACCGGGAGCAGTACTTC
NA | NA | TRBJ2-6 | TRBV7-2 | CASSYDTSGANVLTF | TGTGCCAGCAGCTACGACACTTCTGGGGCCAACGTCCTGACTTTC
NA | TRBD2 | TRBJ2-2 | TRBV6-5 | CASTTPGRGAGELFF | TGTGCCAGCACTACACCCGGACGGGGGGCCGGGGAGCTGTTTTTT
NA | NA | TRBJ2-1 | TRBV4-2 | CAGAITGSDEQFF | TGTGCCGGGGCCATAACAGGGAGCGATGAGCAGTTCTTC
NA | TRBD1 | TRBJ2-7 | TRBV4-3 | CASSQETGLSNEQYF | TGCGCCAGCAGCCAGGAGACAGGGTTATCCAACGAGCAGTACTTC
NA | NA | TRBJ1-3 | TRBV11-2 | CASRDSSGNTIYF | TGTGCCAGCAGAGACAGCTCTGGAAACACCATATATTTT
once | NA | TRBJ2-7 | TRBV5-4 | CASSAGHASYEQYF | TGTGCCAGCAGCGCAGGACACGCTTCCTACGAGCAGTACTTC
NA | NA | TRBJ2-2 | TRBV5-1 | CASSLQGFGGELFF | TGCGCCAGCAGCTTACAGGGATTTGGCGGGGAGCTGTTTTTT
NA | NA | TRBJ1-5 | TRBV4-3 | CARDENRVQPQHF | TGCGCCAGAGACGAGAACAGGGTGCAGCCCCAGCATTTT
NA | NA | TRBJ1-5 | TRBV28 | CASSPGGDNQPQHF | TGTGCCAGCAGCCCCGGAGGGGACAATCAGCCCCAGCATTTT
NA | NA | TRBJ1-2 | TRBV7-6 | CASSLRDGEDYGYTF | TGTGCCAGCAGCTTACGAGACGGAGAGGACTATGGCTACACCTTC
NA | TRBD2 | TRBJ2-3 | TRBV18 | CASSPLSSSSGSTDTQYF | TGTGCCAGCTCACCACTGAGTTCGTCTAGCGGAAGCACAGATACGCAGTATTTT
NA | TRBD1 | TRBJ2-4 | TRBV7-2 | CASSSTGGLGAKNIQYF | TGTGCCAGCAGCTCGACAGGGGGCCTCGGGGCCAAAAACATTCAGTACTTC
few | NA | TRBJ2-3 | TRBV30 | CAWSAFETSTDTQYF | TGTGCCTGGAGTGCTTTTGAGACTTCCACAGATACGCAGTATTTT
NA | TRBD1 | TRBJ1-2 | TRBV7-2 | CASSITGQASYGYTF | TGTGCCAGCAGCATCACCGGACAGGCTAGCTATGGCTACACCTTC
NA | NA | TRBJ1-2 | TRBV18 | CASSLEAGMDGYTF | TGTGCCAGCTCACTTGAGGCGGGGATGGACGGCTACACCTTC
NA | TRBD2 | TRBJ2-7 | TRBV11-3 | CASSMTSGRSYEQYF | TGTGCCAGCAGCATGACTAGCGGGAGGTCCTACGAGCAGTACTTC
NA | NA | TRBJ1-2 | TRBV7-3 | CASSPTQGQYGYTF | TGTGCCAGCAGCCCCACCCAGGGCCAGTATGGCTACACCTTC
NA | NA | TRBJ2-1 | TRBV21-1 | CASRKGRQREKDEQFF | TGTGCCAGCAGGAAGGGTCGACAGCGGGAGAAGGATGAGCAGTTCTTC
NA | TRBD1 | TRBJ2-7 | TRBV6-1 | CASSGDRVAYEQYF | TGTGCCAGCAGTGGGGACAGGGTGGCCTACGAGCAGTACTTC
NA | NA | TRBJ2-2 | TRBV14 | CASSQDSGAGELFF | TGTGCCAGCAGCCAAGATTCGGGGGCCGGGGAGCTGTTTTTT
NA | TRBD1 | TRBJ2-7 | TRBV5-1 | CASSLGGTGWEEQYF | TGCGCCAGCAGCTTGGGGGGGACAGGTTGGGAAGAGCAGTACTTC
NA | TRBD1 | TRBJ2-7 | TRBV19 | CASSTLTGSSYEQYF | TGTGCCAGTAGTACACTGACAGGGAGCTCCTACGAGCAGTACTTC
once | TRBD2 | TRBJ2-7 | TRBV28 | CASSSVDPQGPQVDSGSYEQYF | TGTGCCAGCAGTTCCGTGGATCCTCAGGGCCCGCAGGTTGATAGCGGGAGCTACGAGCAGTACTTC
NA | TRBD2 | TRBJ2-3 | TRBV7-2 | CASSYLTSGRPFTDTQYF | TGTGCCAGCAGTTACCTGACTAGCGGGAGGCCCTTCACAGATACGCAGTATTTT
NA | NA | TRBJ1-5 | TRBV19 | CASSIGDSPKYSNQPQHF | TGTGCCAGTAGTATAGGGGACTCTCCGAAGTATAGCAATCAGCCCCAGCATTTT